This note documents a single T cell receptor (beta chain) sequence. Its specificity is unknown. With 5 bases removed from V and 7 bases from J, the gap between germline ends came to 15 bases. Germline CDR1 is SQVTM and CDR2 is ANQGSEA. This CDR3 region has 12 residues. Generated by immunoSEQ multiplex PCR, the TCRdb table keeps only in-frame clones and is missing some. The sample holds nearly 85,000 clones, just over 85% seen once. This record belongs to a study of OX40 agonist ivuxolimab in advanced cancers. General observations from the study: Clonal expansion was seen in CD4+ and CD8+ blood T cells by week 6 at 0.1 to 3.0 mg/kg.

The sequence derives from an adult with an advanced solid tumor such as melanoma, head and neck, liver or kidney cancer. The chain combines TRBV29-1 with TRBJ2-7; no clear D. Sequenced material: CD4+ or CD8+ T cells sorted from blood, taken in a trial of the OX40 agonist ivuxolimab. CDR3 DNA sequence: TGCAGCGTTCTGGTGACTCTGGGTGAGCAGTACTTC. Amino acid sequence: CSVLVTLGEQYF.